The sequence of this TCR beta chain was determined in a study of breast tumors, draining lymph nodes, adjacent tissues. Whole-study results and caveats: Tumor TCR diversity was below lymph nodes but above nontumor tissue. That most tumor T cells come from lymph nodes remained unproven.

One entry per CDR3 protein results from TCRdb running MiXCR on the multiplex PCR reads. The sample lists about 120,000 distinct CDR3 sequences, less than 20% occurring once. This clonotype was detected many times. Antigen unknown. Samples came from axillary lymph nodes draining the breast cancer. The CDR3 has 15 residues. V lost 2 bases, J lost 9 bases, and 18 bases lay in between. CDR1 is MNHNY and CDR2 is SVGAGI in the germline V gene (reference sequence). The chain has TRBV6-6 and TRBJ2-3, with TRBD2 as a possible D gene (7 bases). The sample was axillary lymph node tissue. The TCR comes from a female donor with breast cancer. Some clones in this sample may be carry-over from other donors' samples. The CDR3 here is CASSYVAGAYGTQYF. The CDR3 bases are TGTGCCAGCAGTTACGTGGCGGGGGCCTATGGGACGCAGTATTTT.